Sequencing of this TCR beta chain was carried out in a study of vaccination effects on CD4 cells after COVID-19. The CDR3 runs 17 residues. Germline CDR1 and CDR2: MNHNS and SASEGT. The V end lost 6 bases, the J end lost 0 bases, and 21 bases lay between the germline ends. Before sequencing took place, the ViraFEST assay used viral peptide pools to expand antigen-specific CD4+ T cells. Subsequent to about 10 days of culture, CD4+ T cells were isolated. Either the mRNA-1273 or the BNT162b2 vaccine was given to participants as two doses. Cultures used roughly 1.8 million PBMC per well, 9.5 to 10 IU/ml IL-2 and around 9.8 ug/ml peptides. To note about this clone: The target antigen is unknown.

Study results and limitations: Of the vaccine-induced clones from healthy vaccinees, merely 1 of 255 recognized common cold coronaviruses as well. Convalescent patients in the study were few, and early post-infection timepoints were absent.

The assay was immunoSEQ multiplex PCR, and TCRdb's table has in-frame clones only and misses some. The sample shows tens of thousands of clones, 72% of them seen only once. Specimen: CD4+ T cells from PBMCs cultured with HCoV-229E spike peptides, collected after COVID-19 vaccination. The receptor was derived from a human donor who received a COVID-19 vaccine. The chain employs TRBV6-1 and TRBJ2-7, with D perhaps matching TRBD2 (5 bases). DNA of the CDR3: TGTGCCAGCAGGGAACGACTACTAGGAGGCCGCTCCTACGAGCAGTACTTC. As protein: CASRERLLGGRSYEQYF.